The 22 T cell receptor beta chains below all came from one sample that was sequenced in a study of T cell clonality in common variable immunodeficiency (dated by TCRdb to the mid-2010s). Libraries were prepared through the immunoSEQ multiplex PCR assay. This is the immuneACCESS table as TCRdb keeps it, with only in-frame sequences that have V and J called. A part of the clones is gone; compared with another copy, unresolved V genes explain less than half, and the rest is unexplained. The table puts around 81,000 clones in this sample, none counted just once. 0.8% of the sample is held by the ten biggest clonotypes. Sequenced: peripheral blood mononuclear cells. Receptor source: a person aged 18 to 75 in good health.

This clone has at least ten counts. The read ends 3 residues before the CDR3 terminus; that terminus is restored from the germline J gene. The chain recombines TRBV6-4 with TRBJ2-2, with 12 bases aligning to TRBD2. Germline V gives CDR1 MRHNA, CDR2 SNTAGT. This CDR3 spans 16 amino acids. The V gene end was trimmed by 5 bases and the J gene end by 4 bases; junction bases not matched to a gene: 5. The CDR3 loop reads CASSPLAGGATGELFF. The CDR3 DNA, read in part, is TGTGCCAGCAGTCCCCTAGCGGGAGGGGCCACCGGGGAG.

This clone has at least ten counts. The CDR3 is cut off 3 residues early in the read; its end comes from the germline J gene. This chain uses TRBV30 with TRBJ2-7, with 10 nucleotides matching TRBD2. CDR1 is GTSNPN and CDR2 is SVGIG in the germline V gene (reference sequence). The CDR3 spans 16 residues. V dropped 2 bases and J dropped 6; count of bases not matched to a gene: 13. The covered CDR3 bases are TGTGCCTGGAGTACCGGGGGTGCTAGCGGGAGTGGCGAG. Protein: CAWSTGGASGSGE. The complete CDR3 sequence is CAWSTGGASGSGEQYF.

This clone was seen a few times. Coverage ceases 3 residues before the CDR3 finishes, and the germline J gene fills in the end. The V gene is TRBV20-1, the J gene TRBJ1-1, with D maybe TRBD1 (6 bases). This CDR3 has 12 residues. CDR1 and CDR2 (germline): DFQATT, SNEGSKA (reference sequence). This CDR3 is CSARGGGQVAFF. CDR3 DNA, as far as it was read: TGCAGTGCTAGAGGGGGGGGGCAGGTC.

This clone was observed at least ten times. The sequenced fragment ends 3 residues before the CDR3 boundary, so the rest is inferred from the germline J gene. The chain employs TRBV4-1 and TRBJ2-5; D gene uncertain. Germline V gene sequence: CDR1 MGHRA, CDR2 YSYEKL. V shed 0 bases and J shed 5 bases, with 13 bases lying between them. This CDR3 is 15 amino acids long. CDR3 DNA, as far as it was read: TGCGCCAGCAGCCAAGATCTTACAGCTCGGGAGACC. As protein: CASSQDLTARET. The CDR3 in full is CASSQDLTARETQYF.

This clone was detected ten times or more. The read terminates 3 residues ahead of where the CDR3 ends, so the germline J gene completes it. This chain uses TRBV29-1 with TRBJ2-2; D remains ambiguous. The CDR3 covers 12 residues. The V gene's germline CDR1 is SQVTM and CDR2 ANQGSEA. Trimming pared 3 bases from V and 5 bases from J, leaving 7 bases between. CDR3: CSVDAGTGELFF. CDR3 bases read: TGCAGCGTTGATGCCGGGACCGGGGAG.

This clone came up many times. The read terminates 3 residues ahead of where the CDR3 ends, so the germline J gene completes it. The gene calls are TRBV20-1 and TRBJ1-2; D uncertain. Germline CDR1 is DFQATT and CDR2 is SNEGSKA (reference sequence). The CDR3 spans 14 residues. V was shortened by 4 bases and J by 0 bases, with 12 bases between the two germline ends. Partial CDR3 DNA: TGCAGTGCTACTCAAGGGCTTGCTAACTATGGC. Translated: CSATQGLANYG. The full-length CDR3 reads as CSATQGLANYGYTF.

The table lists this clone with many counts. The CDR3 loop reads CASRGTGDSPLHF. CDR3 DNA, as far as it was read: TGTGCCAGTAGGGGGACAGGGGATTCACCC. The chain combines TRBV19 with TRBJ1-6, with 10 bases fitting TRBD1. The missing CDR3 end, 3 residues past where the read stops, is filled in from the germline J gene. The CDR3 loop spans 13 amino acids. CDR1 LNHDA and CDR2 SQIVND come from the germline V gene (reference sequence). Germline trimming cut 6 bases from V and 8 bases from J; bases unmatched to any gene: 1.

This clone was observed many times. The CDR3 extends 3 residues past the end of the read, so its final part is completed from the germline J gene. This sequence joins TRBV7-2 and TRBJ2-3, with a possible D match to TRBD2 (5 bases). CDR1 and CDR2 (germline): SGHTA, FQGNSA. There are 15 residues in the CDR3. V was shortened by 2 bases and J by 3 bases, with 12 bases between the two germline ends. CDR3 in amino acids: CASSLQLDVTDTQYF. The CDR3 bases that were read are TGTGCCAGCAGCTTACAACTAGACGTGACAGATACG.

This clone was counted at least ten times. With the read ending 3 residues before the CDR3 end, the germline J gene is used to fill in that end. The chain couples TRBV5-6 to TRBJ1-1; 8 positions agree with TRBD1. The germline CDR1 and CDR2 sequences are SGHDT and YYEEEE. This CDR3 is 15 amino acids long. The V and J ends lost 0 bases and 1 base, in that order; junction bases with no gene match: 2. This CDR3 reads CASSLDTGGNTEAFF. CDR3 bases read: TGTGCCAGCAGCTTGGATACAGGGGGGAACACTGAA.

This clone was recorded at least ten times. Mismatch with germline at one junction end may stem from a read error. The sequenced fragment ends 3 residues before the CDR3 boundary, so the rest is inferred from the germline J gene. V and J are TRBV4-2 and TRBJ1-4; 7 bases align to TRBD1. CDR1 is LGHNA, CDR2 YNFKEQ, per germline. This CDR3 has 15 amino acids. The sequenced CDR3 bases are TGCGCCAGCAGCCAACCCAGACAGGGAGGCGAAAAA. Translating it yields CASSQPRQGGEK. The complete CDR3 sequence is CASSQPRQGGEKLFF.

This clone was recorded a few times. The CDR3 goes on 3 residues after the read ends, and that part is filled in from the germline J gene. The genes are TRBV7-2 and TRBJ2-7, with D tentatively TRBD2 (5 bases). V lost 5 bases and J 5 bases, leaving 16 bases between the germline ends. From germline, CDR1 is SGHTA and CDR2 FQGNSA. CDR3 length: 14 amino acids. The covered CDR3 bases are TGTGCCAGCAGCCCCGGGGAGTTAATCCACGAG. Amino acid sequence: CASSPGELIHE. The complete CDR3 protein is CASSPGELIHEQYF.

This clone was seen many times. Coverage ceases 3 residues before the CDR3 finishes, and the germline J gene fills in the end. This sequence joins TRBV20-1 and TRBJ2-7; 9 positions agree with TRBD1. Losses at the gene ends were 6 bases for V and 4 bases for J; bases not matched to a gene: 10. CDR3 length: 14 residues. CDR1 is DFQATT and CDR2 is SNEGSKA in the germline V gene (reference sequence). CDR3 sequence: CSASPGQGKYEQYF. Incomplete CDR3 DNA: TGCAGTGCCTCCCCGGGACAGGGTAAATACGAG.

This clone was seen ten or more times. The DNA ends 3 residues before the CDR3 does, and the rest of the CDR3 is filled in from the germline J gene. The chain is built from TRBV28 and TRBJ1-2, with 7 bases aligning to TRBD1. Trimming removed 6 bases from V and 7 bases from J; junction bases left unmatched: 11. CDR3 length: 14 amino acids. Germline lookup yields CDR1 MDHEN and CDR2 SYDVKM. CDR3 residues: CASRNRGPLFGYTF. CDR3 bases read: TGTGCCAGCAGGAATAGGGGGCCCTTATTTGGC.

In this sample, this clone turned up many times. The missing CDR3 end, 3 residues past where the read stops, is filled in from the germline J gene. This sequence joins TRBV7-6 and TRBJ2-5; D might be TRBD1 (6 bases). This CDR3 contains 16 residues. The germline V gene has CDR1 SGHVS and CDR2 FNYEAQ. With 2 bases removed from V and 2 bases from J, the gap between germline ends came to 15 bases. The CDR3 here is CASSLRAGALQETQYF. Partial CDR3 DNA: TGTGCCAGCAGCTTACGGGCAGGGGCCTTACAAGAGACC.

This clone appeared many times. CDR3 DNA, as far as it was read: TGTGCCAGCAGCCCGGGGACTAGCGGATTCACAGATACG. It codes for CASSPGTSGFTDT. The whole CDR3 sequence is CASSPGTSGFTDTQYF. The chain is built from TRBV7-3 and TRBJ2-3; 11 bases line up with TRBD2. The CDR3 extends 3 residues past the end of the read, so its final part is completed from the germline J gene. With 5 bases clipped from V and 2 bases from J, the junction kept 6 bases outside the gene matches. The germline CDR1 and CDR2 sequences are SGHTA and FQGTGA. This CDR3 has 16 amino acids. Drawing the rest from reference TRBV7-3 and TRBJ2-3, the complete variable domain is GAGVSQTPSNKVTEKGKYVELRCDPISGHTALYWYRQSLGQGPEFLIYFQGTGAADDSGLPNDRFFAVRPEGSVSTLKIQRTERGDSAVYLCASSPGTSGFTDTQYFGPGTRLTVL.

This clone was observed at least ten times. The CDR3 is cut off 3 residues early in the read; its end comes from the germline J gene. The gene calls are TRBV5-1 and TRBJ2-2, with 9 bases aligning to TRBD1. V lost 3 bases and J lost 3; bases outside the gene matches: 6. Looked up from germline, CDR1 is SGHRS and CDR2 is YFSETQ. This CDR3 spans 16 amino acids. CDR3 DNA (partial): TGCGCCAGCAGCTGGACTACAGGGGGCGACACCGGGGAG. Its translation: CASSWTTGGDTGE. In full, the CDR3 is CASSWTTGGDTGELFF. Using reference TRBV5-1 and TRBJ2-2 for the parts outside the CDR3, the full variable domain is KAGVTQTPRYLIKTRGQQVTLSCSPISGHRSVSWYQQTPGQGLQFLFEYFSETQRNKGNFPGRFSGRQFSNSRSEMNVSTLELGDSALYLCASSWTTGGDTGELFFGEGSRLTVL.

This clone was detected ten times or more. CDR3 sequence reads: CSVTGESTDTQYF. CDR3 DNA (partial): TGCAGCGTGACAGGGGAGAGCACAGATACG. V usage is TRBV29-1 and J usage is TRBJ2-3, with 8 bases that match TRBD1. From the germline J gene comes the end of the CDR3, since the read stops 3 residues before it. The CDR3 spans 13 residues. Germline V lookup: CDR1 SQVTM, CDR2 ANQGSEA. V lost 6 bases, J lost 0 bases, and 2 bases stayed unmatched.

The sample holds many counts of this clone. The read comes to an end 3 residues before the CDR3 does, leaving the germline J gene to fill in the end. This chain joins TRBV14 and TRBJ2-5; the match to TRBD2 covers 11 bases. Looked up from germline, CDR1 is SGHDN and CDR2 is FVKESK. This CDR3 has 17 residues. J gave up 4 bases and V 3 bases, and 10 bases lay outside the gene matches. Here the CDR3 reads CASSHSAASGRLETQYF. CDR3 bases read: TGTGCCAGCAGCCATTCAGCTGCTAGCGGGAGGTTAGAGACC.

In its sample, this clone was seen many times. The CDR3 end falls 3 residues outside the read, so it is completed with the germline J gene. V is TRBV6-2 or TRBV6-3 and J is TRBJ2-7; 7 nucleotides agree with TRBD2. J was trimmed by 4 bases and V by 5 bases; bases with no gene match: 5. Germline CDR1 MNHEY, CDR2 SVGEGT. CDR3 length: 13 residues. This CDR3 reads CASSGAGKYEQYF. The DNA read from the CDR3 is TGTGCCAGCAGTGGAGCGGGAAAATACGAG.

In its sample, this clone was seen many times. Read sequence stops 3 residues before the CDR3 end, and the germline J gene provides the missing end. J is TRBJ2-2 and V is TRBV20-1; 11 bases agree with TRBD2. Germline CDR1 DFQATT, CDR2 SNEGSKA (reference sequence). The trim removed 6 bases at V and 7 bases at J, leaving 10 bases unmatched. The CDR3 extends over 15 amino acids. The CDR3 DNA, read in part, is TGCAGTGCGCATACTAGCGGGAGTATCGACGGGGAG. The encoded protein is CSAHTSGSIDGE. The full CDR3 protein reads CSAHTSGSIDGELFF.

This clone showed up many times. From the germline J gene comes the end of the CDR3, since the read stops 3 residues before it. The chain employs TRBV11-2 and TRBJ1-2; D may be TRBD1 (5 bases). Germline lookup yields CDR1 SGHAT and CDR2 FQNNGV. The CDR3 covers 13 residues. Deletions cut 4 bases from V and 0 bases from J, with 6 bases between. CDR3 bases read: TGTGCCAGCAGCTCCAGGGCTAACTATGGC. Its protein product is CASSSRANYG. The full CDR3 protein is CASSSRANYGYTF. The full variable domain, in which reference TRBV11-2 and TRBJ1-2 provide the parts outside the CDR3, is EAGVAQSPRYKIIEKRQSVAFWCNPISGHATLYWYQQILGQGPKLLIQFQNNGVVDDSQLPKDRFSAERLKGVDSTLKIQPAKLEDSAVYLCASSSRANYGYTFGSGTRLTVV.

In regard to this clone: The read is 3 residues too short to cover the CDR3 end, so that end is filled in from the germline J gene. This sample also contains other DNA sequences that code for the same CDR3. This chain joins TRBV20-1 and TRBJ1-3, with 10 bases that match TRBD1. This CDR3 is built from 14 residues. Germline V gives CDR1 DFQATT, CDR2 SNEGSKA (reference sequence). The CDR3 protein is CSAYDRGLGNTIYF. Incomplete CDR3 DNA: TGCAGCGCTTACGACAGGGGGCTCGGAAACACC.